This passage covers 11 T cell receptor beta chains from one sample sequenced in a study of T cell repertoires in cytomegalovirus infection. A single record per CDR3 protein comes from TCRdb applying MiXCR to the reads. Of 900,000 to 950,000 distinct CDR3 sequences listed, 25% to 40% were seen once; the top ten hold 13%. These receptors are not linked to any known antigen. The sample in question was cultured CD8+ T cells from PBMCs, obtained from culture after CMV antigen stimulation. These receptors came from a human donor in good health (CMV status not recorded). Some clones in this sample may be carry-over from other donors' samples.

This clonotype was observed a few times. The J gene is TRBJ2-5, the V gene TRBV7-9; D tentatively reads TRBD1 or TRBD2 (6 bases each). The germline gives CDR1 SEHNR, CDR2 FQNEAQ (reference sequence). The V and J ends lost 5 bases and 0 bases respectively, with 16 bases between them. This CDR3 is built from 16 residues. The CDR3 sequence: CASSQRSGANQETQYF. The DNA for the CDR3 is TGTGCCAGCAGCCAGAGGTCGGGGGCAAACCAAGAGACCCAGTACTTC.

This clonotype was detected many times. This sequence joins TRBV7-2 and TRBJ2-3; D gene unclear. Germline V gene data show CDR1 as SGHTA and CDR2 as FQGNSA. This CDR3 has 15 amino acids. The V end was cut by 1 base, the J end by 2 bases, with 10 bases between. CDR3 bases: TGTGCCAGCAGCTTAGGGGCCCGATTCACAGATACGCAGTATTTT. This gives the protein CASSLGARFTDTQYF.

This CDR3 is CASSLVQPYGYTF. The CDR3 DNA follows: TGTGCCAGCAGCTTAGTACAGCCCTATGGCTACACCTTC. The chain has TRBV11-1 and TRBJ1-2; D gene unclear. The CDR3 totals 13 residues. The V and J ends lost 1 base and 4 bases respectively, with 7 bases between them. Looked up from germline, CDR1 is SGHAT and CDR2 is FQDESV (reference sequence).

Concerning this clonotype: A clone one base away is much larger, so this may be a read error. The V and J genes are TRBV7-2 and TRBJ1-1; no definite D call. Germline CDR1 SGHTA, CDR2 FQGNSA. There are 13 residues in the CDR3. Trimming removed 4 bases at V and 4 bases at J, with 10 bases between. CDR3 nucleotide sequence: TGTGCCAGCAGCTCACCCGGTGTCACTGAAGCTTTCTTT. The encoded protein is CASSSPGVTEAFF.

The chain joins TRBV29-1 to TRBJ2-1, with 7 bases lining up with TRBD1. Germline lookup yields CDR1 SQVTM and CDR2 ANQGSEA. J lost 7 bases, V lost 2 bases, and 2 bases had no gene match. The CDR3 contains 12 residues. The CDR3, as DNA: TGCAGCGTTGAAAGGGACAGTAATGAGCAGTTCTTC. Translating it yields CSVERDSNEQFF.

V is TRBV4-1 and J is TRBJ2-5; D is ambiguous. Germline CDR1 is MGHRA and CDR2 is YSYEKL. The ends were cut back, 2 bases at V and 0 bases at J, with 4 bases in the middle. The CDR3 is made up of 13 amino acids. This chain's CDR3 is CASSQSDQETQYF. CDR3 sequence (DNA): TGCGCCAGCAGCCAAAGTGACCAAGAGACCCAGTACTTC.

This chain links TRBV27 with TRBJ1-2; 12 bases match TRBD1. Germline V gene data show CDR1 as MNHEY and CDR2 as SMNVEV (reference sequence). The CDR3 loop spans 17 amino acids. With 2 bases clipped from V and 3 bases from J, the junction kept 7 bases outside the gene matches. For the CDR3, the DNA is TGTGCCAGCAGTTTAATGCAGGGACAGGGGGCGGACTATGGCTACACCTTC. Protein sequence: CASSLMQGQGADYGYTF.

The chain carries TRBV6-1 and TRBJ2-5; D is uncertain. CDR1 and CDR2 (germline): MNHNS, SASEGT. The CDR3 loop spans 13 amino acids. Trimming removed 5 bases from V and 0 bases from J, with 7 bases in between. CDR3 nucleotide sequence: TGTGCCAGCAGTTACCCCAACCAAGAGACCCAGTACTTC. Translation: CASSYPNQETQYF.

In its sample, this clonotype was seen many times. This chain joins TRBV7-3 and TRBJ2-3; the D is unclear. In germline, CDR1 is SGHTA, CDR2 FQGTGA. The CDR3 loop spans 15 amino acids. Between the trimmed V and J ends, which lost 5 bases and 3 bases, there was a span of 15 bases. CDR3 sequence reads: CASSATASLTDTQYF. Here the CDR3 DNA reads TGTGCCAGCAGCGCAACGGCCTCCTTAACAGATACGCAGTATTTT.

The CDR3 region is CASSYWGLAGLIEQFF. CDR3 coding DNA: TGTGCCAGCAGTTACTGGGGACTAGCGGGATTGATTGAGCAGTTCTTC. The V call is TRBV6-5, the J call TRBJ2-1; 13 bases fit TRBD2. The CDR3 covers 16 residues. Looked up from germline, CDR1 is MNHEY and CDR2 is SVGAGI. V was pared by 1 base and J by 9 bases, with 6 bases of the junction left unmatched.

The genes are TRBV6-5 and TRBJ1-1; no definite D call. With 0 bases removed from V and 4 bases from J, the gap between germline ends came to 12 bases. The V gene's germline CDR1 is MNHEY and CDR2 SVGAGI. This CDR3 is 15 amino acids long. CDR3 residues: CASSYSNGLGTEAFF. The CDR3 nucleotides read TGTGCCAGCAGTTACTCCAACGGTTTGGGCACTGAAGCTTTCTTT.